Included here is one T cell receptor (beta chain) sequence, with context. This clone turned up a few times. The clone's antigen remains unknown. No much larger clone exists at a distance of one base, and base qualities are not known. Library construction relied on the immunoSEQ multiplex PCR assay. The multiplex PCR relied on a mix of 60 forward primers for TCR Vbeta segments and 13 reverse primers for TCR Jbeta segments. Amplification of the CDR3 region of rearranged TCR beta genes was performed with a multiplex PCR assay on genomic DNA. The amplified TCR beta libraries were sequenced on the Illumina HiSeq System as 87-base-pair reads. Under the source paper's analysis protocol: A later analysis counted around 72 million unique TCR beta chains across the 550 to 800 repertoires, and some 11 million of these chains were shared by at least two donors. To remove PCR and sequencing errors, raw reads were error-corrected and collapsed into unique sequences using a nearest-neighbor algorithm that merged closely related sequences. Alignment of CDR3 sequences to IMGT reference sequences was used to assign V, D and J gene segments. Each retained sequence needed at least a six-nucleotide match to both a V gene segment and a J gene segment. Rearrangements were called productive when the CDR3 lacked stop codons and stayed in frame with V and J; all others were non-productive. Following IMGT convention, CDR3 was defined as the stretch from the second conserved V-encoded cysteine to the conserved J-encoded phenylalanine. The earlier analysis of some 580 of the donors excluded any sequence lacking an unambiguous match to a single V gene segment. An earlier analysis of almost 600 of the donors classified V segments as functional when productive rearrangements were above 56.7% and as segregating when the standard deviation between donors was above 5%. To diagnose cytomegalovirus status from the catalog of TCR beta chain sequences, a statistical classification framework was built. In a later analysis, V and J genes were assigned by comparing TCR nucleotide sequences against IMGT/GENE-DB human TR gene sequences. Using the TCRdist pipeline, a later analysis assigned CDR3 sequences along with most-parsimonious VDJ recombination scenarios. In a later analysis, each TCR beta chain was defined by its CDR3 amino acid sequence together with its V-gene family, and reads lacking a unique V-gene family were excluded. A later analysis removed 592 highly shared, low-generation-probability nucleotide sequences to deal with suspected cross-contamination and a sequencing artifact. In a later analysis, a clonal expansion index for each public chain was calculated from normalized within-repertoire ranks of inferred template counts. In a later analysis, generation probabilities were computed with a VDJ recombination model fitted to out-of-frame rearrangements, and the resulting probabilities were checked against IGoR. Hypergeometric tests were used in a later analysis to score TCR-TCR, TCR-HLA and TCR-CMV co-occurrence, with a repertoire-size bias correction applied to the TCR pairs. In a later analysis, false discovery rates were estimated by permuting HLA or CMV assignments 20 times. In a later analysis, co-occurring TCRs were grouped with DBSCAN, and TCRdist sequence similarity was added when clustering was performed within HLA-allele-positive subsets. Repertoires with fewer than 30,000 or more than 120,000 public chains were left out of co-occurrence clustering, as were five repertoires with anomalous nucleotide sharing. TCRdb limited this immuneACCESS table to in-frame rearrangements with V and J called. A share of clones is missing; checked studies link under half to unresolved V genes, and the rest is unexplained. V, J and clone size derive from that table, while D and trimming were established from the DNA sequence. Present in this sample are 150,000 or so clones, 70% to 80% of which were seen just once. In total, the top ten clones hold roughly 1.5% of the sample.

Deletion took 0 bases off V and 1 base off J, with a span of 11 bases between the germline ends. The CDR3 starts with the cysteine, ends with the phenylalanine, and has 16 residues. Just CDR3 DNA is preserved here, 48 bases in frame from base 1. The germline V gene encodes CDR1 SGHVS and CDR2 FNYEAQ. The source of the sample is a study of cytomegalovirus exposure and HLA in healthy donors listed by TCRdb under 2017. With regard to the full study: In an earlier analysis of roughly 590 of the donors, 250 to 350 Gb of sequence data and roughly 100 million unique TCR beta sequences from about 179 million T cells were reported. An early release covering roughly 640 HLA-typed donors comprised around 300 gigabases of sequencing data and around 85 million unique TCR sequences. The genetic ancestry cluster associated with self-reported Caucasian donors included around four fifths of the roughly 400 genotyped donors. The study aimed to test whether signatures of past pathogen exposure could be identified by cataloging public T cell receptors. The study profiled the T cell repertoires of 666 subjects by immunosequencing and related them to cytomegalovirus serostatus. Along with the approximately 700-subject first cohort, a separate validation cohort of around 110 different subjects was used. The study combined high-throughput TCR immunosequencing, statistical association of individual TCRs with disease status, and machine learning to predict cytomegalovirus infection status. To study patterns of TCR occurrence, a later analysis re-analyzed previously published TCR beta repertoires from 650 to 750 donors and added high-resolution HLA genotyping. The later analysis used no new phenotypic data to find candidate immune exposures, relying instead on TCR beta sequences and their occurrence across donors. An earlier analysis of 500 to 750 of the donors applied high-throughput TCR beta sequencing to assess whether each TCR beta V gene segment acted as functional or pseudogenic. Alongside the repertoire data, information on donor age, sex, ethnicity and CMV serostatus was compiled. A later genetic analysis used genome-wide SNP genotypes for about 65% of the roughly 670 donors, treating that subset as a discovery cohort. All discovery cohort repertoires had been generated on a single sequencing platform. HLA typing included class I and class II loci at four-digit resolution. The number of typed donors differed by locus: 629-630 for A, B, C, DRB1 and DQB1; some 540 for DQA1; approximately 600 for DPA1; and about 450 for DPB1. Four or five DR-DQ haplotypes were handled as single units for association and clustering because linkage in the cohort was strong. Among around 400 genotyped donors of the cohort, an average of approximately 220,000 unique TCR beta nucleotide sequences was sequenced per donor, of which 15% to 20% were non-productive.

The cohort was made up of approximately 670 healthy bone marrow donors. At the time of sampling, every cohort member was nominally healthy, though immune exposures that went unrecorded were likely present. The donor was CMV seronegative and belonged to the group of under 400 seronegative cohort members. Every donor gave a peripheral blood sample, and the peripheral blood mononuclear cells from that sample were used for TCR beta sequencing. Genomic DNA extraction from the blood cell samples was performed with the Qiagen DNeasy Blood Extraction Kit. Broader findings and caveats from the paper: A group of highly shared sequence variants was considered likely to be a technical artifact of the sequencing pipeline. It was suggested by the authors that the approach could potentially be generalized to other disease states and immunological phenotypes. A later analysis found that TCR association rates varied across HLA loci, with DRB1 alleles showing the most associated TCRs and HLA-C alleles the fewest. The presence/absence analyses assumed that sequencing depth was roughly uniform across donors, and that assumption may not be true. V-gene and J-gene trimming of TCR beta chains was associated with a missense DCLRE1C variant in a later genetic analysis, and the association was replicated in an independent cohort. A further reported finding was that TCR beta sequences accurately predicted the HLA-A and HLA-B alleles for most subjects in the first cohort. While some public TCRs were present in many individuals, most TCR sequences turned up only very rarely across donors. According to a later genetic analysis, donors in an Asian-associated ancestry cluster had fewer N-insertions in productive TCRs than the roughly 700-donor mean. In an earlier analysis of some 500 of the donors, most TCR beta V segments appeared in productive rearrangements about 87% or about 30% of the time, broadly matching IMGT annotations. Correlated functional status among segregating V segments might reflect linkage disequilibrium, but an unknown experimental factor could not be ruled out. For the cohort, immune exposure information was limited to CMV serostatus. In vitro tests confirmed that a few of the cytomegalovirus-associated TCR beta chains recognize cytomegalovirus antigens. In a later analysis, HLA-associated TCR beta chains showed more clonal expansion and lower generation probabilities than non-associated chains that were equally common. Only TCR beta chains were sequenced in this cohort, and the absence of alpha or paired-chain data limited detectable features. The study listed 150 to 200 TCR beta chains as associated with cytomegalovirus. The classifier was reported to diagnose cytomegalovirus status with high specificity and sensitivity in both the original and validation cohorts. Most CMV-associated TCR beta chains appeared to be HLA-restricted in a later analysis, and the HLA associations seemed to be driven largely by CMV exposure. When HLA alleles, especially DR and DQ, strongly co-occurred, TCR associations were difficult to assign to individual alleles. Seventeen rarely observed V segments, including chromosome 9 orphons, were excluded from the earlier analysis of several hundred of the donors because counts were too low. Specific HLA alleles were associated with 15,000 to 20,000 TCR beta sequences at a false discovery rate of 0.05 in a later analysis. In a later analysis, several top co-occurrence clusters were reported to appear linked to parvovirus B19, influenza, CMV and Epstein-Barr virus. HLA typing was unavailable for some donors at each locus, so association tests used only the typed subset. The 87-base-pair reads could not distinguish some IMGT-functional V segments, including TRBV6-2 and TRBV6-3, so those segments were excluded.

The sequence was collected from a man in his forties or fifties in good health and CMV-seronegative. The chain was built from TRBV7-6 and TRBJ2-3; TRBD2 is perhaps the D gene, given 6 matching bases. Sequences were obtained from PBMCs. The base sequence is TGTGCCAGCAGCTTAGCGGGCGGGATAGGCACAGATACGCAGTATTTT. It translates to CASSLAGGIGTDTQYF. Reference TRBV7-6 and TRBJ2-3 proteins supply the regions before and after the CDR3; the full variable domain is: GAGVSQSPRYKVTKRGQDVALRCDPISGHVSLYWYRQALGQGPEFLTYFNYEAQQDKSGLPNDRFSAERPEGSISTLTIQRTEQRDSAMYRCASSLAGGIGTDTQYFGPGTRLTVL.